Below, 21 T cell receptor beta chains from the same sample are listed, as sequenced in a study of T cells after posttransplantation cyclophosphamide. Sequencing used immunoSEQ multiplex PCR; TCRdb keeps in-frame clones, though not all of them. The sample lists some 22,000 clones; 86% were seen once. Sequenced: PBMCs. These receptors were obtained from an older woman with a blood cancer, CMV-positive, and with a related stem cell donor.

This clone was counted once. The chain employs TRBV11-2 and TRBJ2-3; D is undetermined. This CDR3 has 13 amino acids. Germline V gene data show CDR1 as SGHAT and CDR2 as FQNNGV. V lost 6 bases and J 0 bases, leaving 7 bases between the germline ends. DNA for the CDR3: TGTGCCAGCAGAATCACTAGCACAGATACGCAGTATTTT. The encoded protein is CASRITSTDTQYF.

The chain links TRBV19 to TRBJ1-1; 8 positions match TRBD1. With V trimmed by 8 bases and J by 0 bases, 5 bases remained unmatched. Germline V gene sequence: CDR1 LNHDA, CDR2 SQIVND (reference sequence). This CDR3 region has 14 residues. CDR3 residues: CASRDRGLNTEAFF. CDR3 sequence (DNA): TGTGCCAGTCGAGACAGGGGATTGAACACTGAAGCTTTCTTT.

The rearrangement uses TRBV11-2 and TRBJ1-5, with D possibly being TRBD1 (5 bases). This CDR3 is built from 13 residues. Germline V gives CDR1 SGHAT, CDR2 FQNNGV. V dropped 4 bases and J dropped 7 bases, with 11 bases sitting between them. CDR3 DNA sequence: TGTGCCAGCAGCTCAAGCCCAGGGCAGCCCCAGCATTTT. It specifies CASSSSPGQPQHF.

The rearrangement uses TRBV5-4 and TRBJ2-5, with D possibly being TRBD2 (5 bases). V was clipped by 4 bases and J by 4 bases, with 8 bases between them. This CDR3 is built from 12 residues. CDR1 and CDR2 from the germline V gene are SGHNT and YYREEE (reference sequence). The CDR3 sequence: CASSRLAETQYF. The CDR3 DNA reads TGTGCCAGCAGCCGGCTAGCAGAGACCCAGTACTTC.

V gene TRBV21-1 combines with J gene TRBJ2-7; TRBD2, the D gene given by the table, was not confirmed from the DNA. TRBV21-1 is a listed pseudogene. The CDR3 covers 13 residues. CDR3 sequence: CASSKQNFYEQYF. The DNA for the CDR3 is TGTGCCAGCAGCAAACAAAACTTCTACGAGCAGTACTTC.

V gene TRBV9 combines with J gene TRBJ1-3; no clear D. CDR1 and CDR2 from the germline V gene are SGDLS and YYNGEE. This CDR3 has 15 residues. V lost 3 bases and J lost 4, with 14 bases in between. The CDR3 loop reads CASSEAPGSGNTIYF. Written as DNA, the CDR3 is TGTGCCAGCAGCGAGGCCCCAGGTTCAGGAAACACCATATATTTT.

The chain employs TRBV2 and TRBJ2-1; perhaps TRBD2 as D (7 bases). The CDR3 spans 15 residues. The germline V and J ends were trimmed by 6 bases and 10 bases, with 22 bases remaining between them. Per germline, CDR1 SNHLY and CDR2 FYNNEI. The CDR3 region is CASRGLAEGVREQFF. DNA of the CDR3: TGTGCCAGCAGAGGTCTAGCGGAGGGGGTGAGGGAGCAGTTCTTC.

Judged by abundance, this clone is hyperexpanded. The chain joins TRBV21-1 to TRBJ1-3; the table calls TRBD1, which could not be checked here. TRBV21-1 is annotated as a pseudogene. The CDR3 runs 16 residues. CDR3 loop: CASTSPGREEGNTIYF. CDR3 coding DNA: TGTGCCAGCACCTCTCCGGGCAGGGAAGAAGGAAACACCATATATTTT.

The chain is built from TRBV5-1 and TRBJ1-4; 7 nucleotides match TRBD1. Germline CDR1 and CDR2: SGHRS and YFSETQ. Trimming took 4 bases from V and 12 from J; bases not matched to a gene: 9. This CDR3 has 13 residues. This CDR3 is CASSQTGFGELFF. CDR3 sequence (DNA): TGCGCCAGCAGCCAGACAGGGTTTGGGGAACTGTTTTTT. Based on the CDR3 plus reference TRBV5-1 and TRBJ1-4, the full variable domain is KAGVTQTPRYLIKTRGQQVTLSCSPISGHRSVSWYQQTPGQGLQFLFEYFSETQRNKGNFPGRFSGRQFSNSRSEMNVSTLELGDSALYLCASSQTGFGELFFGSGTQLSVL.

V gene TRBV19 combines with J gene TRBJ1-2; 8 nucleotides match TRBD1. Germline lookup yields CDR1 LNHDA and CDR2 SQIVND (reference sequence). This CDR3 comprises 17 residues. With 2 bases clipped from V and 6 bases from J, the junction kept 14 bases outside the gene matches. DNA of the CDR3: TGTGCCAGTAGTATACCCCCTCGACAGGGGAACAAGAATGGCTACACCTTC. Protein: CASSIPPRQGNKNGYTF.

The genes are TRBV2 and TRBJ1-2; D gene ambiguous. CDR1 SNHLY and CDR2 FYNNEI come from the germline V gene. CDR3 size: 15 residues. V was pared by 2 bases and J by 2 bases, with 12 bases between. CDR3 sequence (DNA): TGTGCCAGCAGTGAACCCAGGTTGCTCAACTATGGCTACACCTTC. The encoded protein is CASSEPRLLNYGYTF.

This clone has just a few counts. This rearrangement joins TRBV19 to TRBJ2-5, with TRBD2 as a possible D gene (6 bases). V was clipped by 6 bases and J by 5 bases, with 16 bases between them. Germline CDR1 is LNHDA and CDR2 is SQIVND (reference sequence). CDR3 size: 14 residues. Here the CDR3 reads CASRDTRRGETQYF. The CDR3 nucleotides are TGTGCCAGTAGGGACACCCGGAGGGGTGAGACCCAGTACTTC.

The V and J genes are TRBV29-1 and TRBJ2-5, with D perhaps matching TRBD1 (6 bases). With 4 bases removed from V and 4 bases from J, the gap between germline ends came to 7 bases. Germline CDR1 and CDR2: SQVTM and ANQGSEA. The CDR3 runs 11 residues. The CDR3 protein is CSVGRGETQYF. The CDR3 DNA reads as TGCAGCGTTGGCAGGGGAGAGACCCAGTACTTC.

This chain joins TRBV9 and TRBJ2-3; the D is unclear. The CDR3 is 15 residues long. Germline-derived CDR1 and CDR2 are SGDLS and YYNGEE. The V gene lost 0 bases and the J gene lost 4 bases, with 12 bases spanning the gap. Here the CDR3 reads CASSVGSRPADTQYF. CDR3 bases: TGTGCCAGCAGCGTAGGTAGCCGCCCCGCAGATACGCAGTATTTT.

The rearrangement links TRBV30 to TRBJ1-4; no firm D call. CDR1 and CDR2 (germline): GTSNPN, SVGIG (reference sequence). V was trimmed by 3 bases and J by 5 bases, leaving 7 bases between them. CDR3 length equals 12 residues. CDR3 in DNA: TGTGCCTGGAGACACAGCAATGAAAAACTGTTTTTT. It encodes CAWRHSNEKLFF.

V gene TRBV5-8 combines with J gene TRBJ1-5; TRBD1 aligns across 7 bases. Looked up from germline, CDR1 is SGHTS and CDR2 is YDEGEE. The V gene end was trimmed by 5 bases and the J gene end by 5 bases; junction bases not matched to a gene: 7. The CDR3 has 14 amino acids. The chain's CDR3 is CASRYPGQYQPQHF. The CDR3 DNA sequence: TGTGCCAGCAGATATCCGGGACAGTATCAGCCCCAGCATTTT.

The rearrangement links TRBV20-1 to TRBJ1-1; no clear D gene. V dropped 6 bases and J dropped 10 bases, with 12 bases sitting between them. Germline V gene lookup returns CDR1 DFQATT and CDR2 SNEGSKA (reference sequence). This CDR3 has 10 residues. CDR3 in amino acids: CSAGKFGAFF. The CDR3 DNA follows: TGCAGTGCCGGGAAGTTTGGAGCTTTCTTT.

The rearrangement joins TRBV18 to TRBJ1-1, with D possibly matching TRBD1 (6 bases). This CDR3 region has 15 residues. Looked up from germline, CDR1 is KGHSH and CDR2 is LQKENI. Between the trimmed V and J ends, which lost 6 bases and 1 base, there was a span of 15 bases. CDR3 sequence: CASSTSGASNTEAFF. Here the CDR3 DNA reads TGTGCCAGCTCTACCTCAGGGGCCTCGAACACTGAAGCTTTCTTT.

The genes are TRBV27 and TRBJ2-7; the D gene is possibly TRBD2 (6 bases). CDR1 is MNHEY, CDR2 SMNVEV, per germline (reference sequence). The ends were cut back, 0 bases at V and 7 bases at J, with 13 bases in the middle. This CDR3 contains 14 residues. The CDR3 reads CASSLSGLHGEQYF. In nucleotides, the CDR3 is TGTGCCAGCAGTTTATCGGGACTCCACGGGGAGCAGTACTTC.

J is TRBJ2-5 and V is TRBV7-9; 7 bases align to TRBD2. Looked up from germline, CDR1 is SEHNR and CDR2 is FQNEAQ (reference sequence). The CDR3 loop spans 15 amino acids. The V segment lost 2 bases and the J segment 3 bases; nucleotides outside the gene matches: 6. CDR3 loop: CASSLSLAAKETQYF. In nucleotides, the CDR3 is TGTGCCAGCAGCTTAAGTCTAGCGGCTAAAGAGACCCAGTACTTC.

This chain connects TRBV15 to TRBJ2-1; the D gene is possibly TRBD2 (5 bases). The CDR3 consists of 13 residues. V lost 7 bases to trimming and J lost 2 bases, with 9 bases between them. CDR1 is LNHNV, CDR2 YYDKDF, per germline (reference sequence). CDR3 region: CATKVATYNEQFF. Here the CDR3 DNA reads TGTGCCACCAAGGTAGCGACCTACAATGAGCAGTTCTTC.